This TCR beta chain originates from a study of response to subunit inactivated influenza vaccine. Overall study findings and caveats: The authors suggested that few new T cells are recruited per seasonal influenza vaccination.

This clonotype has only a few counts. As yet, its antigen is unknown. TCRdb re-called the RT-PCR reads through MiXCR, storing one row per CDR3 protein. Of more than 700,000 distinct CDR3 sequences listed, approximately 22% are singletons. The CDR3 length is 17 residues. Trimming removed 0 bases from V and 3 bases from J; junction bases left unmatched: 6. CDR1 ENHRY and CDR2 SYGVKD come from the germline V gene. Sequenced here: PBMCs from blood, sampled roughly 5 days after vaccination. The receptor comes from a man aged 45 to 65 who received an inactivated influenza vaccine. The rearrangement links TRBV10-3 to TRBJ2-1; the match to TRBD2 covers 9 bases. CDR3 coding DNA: TGTGCCATCAGTGAGTCGCTGGGGACTAGCAGCTACAATGAGCAGTTCTTC. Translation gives CAISESLGTSSYNEQFF.